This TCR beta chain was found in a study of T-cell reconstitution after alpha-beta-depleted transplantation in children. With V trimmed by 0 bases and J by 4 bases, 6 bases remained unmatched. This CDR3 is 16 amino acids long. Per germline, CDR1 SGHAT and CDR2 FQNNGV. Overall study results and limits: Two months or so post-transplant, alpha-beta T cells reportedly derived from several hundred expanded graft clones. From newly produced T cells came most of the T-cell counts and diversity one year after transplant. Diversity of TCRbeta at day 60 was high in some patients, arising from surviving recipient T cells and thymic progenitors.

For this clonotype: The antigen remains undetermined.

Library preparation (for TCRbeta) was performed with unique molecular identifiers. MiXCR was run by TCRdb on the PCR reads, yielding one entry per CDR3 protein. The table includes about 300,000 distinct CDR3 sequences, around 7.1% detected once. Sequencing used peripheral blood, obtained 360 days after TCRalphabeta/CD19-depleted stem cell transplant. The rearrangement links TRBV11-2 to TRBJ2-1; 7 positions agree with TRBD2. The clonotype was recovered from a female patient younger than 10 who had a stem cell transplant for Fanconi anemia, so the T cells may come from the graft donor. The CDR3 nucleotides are TGTGCCAGCAGCTTAGATCGGGGACTAAAGTACAATGAGCAGTTCTTC. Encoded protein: CASSLDRGLKYNEQFF.